Following are 23 T cell receptor beta chains from one sample sequenced in a study of T cells after yellow fever vaccination. Using its own MiXCR run on the 5' RACE reads, TCRdb lists one record per CDR3 protein. The sample lists some 220,000 distinct CDR3 sequences, roughly 3% occurring once. Specimen: CD4+ T cells sorted from PBMCs, collected 10 days after the yellow fever booster vaccination. Receptors were obtained from a man between 18 and 29 years old who received the YFV17D yellow fever vaccine.

This clonotype was detected a few times. The chain uses TRBV19 and TRBJ2-7; the D gene is possibly TRBD1 (6 bases). The V end was cut by 7 bases, the J end by 5 bases, with 18 bases between. In germline, CDR1 is LNHDA, CDR2 SQIVND (reference sequence). The CDR3 runs 14 residues. For the CDR3, the DNA is TGTGCCAGTACCTCCGGGACAAAAATAAACGAGCAGTACTTC. This codes for CASTSGTKINEQYF.

Remarks on this clonotype: Possible read error: a much larger clone is one base away. V and J are TRBV20-1 and TRBJ1-1; D is ambiguous. The CDR3 is 14 amino acids. The V end was cut by 6 bases, the J end by 1 base, with 15 bases between. CDR1 and CDR2 (germline): DFQATT, SNEGSKA (reference sequence). The DNA for the CDR3 is TGCAGTGCATGCCACCAAGGTGGGAACACTGAAGCTTTCTTT. Translating it yields CSACHQGGNTEAFF.

This clonotype occurred a few times. V is TRBV5-1 and J is TRBJ2-3; D might be TRBD1 or TRBD2, each matching 7 bases. Germline CDR1 is SGHRS and CDR2 is YFSETQ. This CDR3 contains 15 residues. V lost 4 bases and J lost 3, with 15 bases in between. The CDR3 DNA sequence: TGCGCCAGCAGCCCCGCAGGGGGGGGTACAGATACGCAGTATTTT. This translates into CASSPAGGGTDTQYF.

The rearrangement links TRBV20-1 to TRBJ1-5; tentative D call: TRBD1 (6 bases). This CDR3 has 13 residues. The germline V gene encodes CDR1 DFQATT and CDR2 SNEGSKA (reference sequence). The V and J ends lost 3 bases and 4 bases respectively, with 10 bases between them. The CDR3 DNA reads as TGCAGTGCTAGGAACAGGGTAAATCAGCCCCAGCATTTT. Residues: CSARNRVNQPQHF.

This clonotype was counted many times. The rearrangement joins TRBV7-2 to TRBJ2-2, with TRBD2 identical over 13 bases. J gave up 3 bases and V 6 bases, and 4 bases lay outside the gene matches. Germline V gene lookup returns CDR1 SGHTA and CDR2 FQGNSA. The CDR3 length is 16 residues. In DNA form, the CDR3 reads TGTGCCAGCAGAACGGGACTAGCGGGGCACACCGGGGAGCTGTTTTTT. Residues: CASRTGLAGHTGELFF.

The sample holds many counts of this clonotype. This chain uses TRBV15 with TRBJ2-2, with TRBD2 matching 8 bases. The CDR3 is 15 amino acids. Germline values: CDR1 LNHNV, CDR2 YYDKDF (reference sequence). With 1 base clipped from V and 7 bases from J, the junction kept 5 bases outside the gene matches. Here the CDR3 reads CATSRAAGDIGELFF. The CDR3 DNA reads TGTGCCACCAGCAGAGCAGCGGGGGACATCGGGGAGCTGTTTTTT.

This clonotype has ten or more counts. The chain uses TRBV20-1 and TRBJ1-1, with unresolved D. The germline V gene encodes CDR1 DFQATT and CDR2 SNEGSKA (reference sequence). V gave up 6 bases and J gave up 0 bases, with 14 bases separating them. CDR3 size: 14 residues. CDR3 coding DNA: TGCAGTGCCCTTCCAGGAACCTTGAACACTGAAGCTTTCTTT. The encoded protein is CSALPGTLNTEAFF.

In this sample, this clonotype turned up many times. V and J are TRBV30 and TRBJ1-2; a weak D match, TRBD1 (6 bases). The CDR3 is 15 amino acids. CDR1 and CDR2 from the germline V gene are GTSNPN and SVGIG (reference sequence). V was shortened by 0 bases and J by 4 bases, with 15 bases between the two germline ends. The CDR3 is CAWSVPGGQTYGYTF. The DNA of the CDR3 is TGTGCCTGGAGTGTTCCCGGCGGACAGACCTATGGCTACACCTTC. The complete variable domain, with remaining parts taken from reference TRBV30 and TRBJ1-2, reads SQTIHQWPATLVQPVGSPLSLECTVEGTSNPNLYWYRQAAGRGLQLLFYSVGIGQISSEVPQNLSASRPQDRQFILSSKKLLLSDSGFYLCAWSVPGGQTYGYTFGSGTRLTVV.

The chain carries TRBV30 and TRBJ2-3; D gene unclear. The CDR3 loop spans 11 amino acids. Trimming took off 3 bases at V and 6 bases at J, with 7 bases between the two ends. The germline gives CDR1 GTSNPN, CDR2 SVGIG (reference sequence). CDR3 region: CAWRDSDTQYF. The CDR3 DNA reads TGTGCCTGGAGGGATAGCGATACGCAGTATTTT.

This clonotype was seen many times. This chain connects TRBV5-1 to TRBJ2-5; a weak D match, TRBD1 (6 bases). V was shortened by 1 base and J by 4 bases, with 8 bases between the two germline ends. Germline V gene data show CDR1 as SGHRS and CDR2 as YFSETQ. The length of the CDR3 is 13 residues. The CDR3 here is CASSLQGGETQYF. CDR3 bases: TGCGCCAGCAGCTTGCAAGGGGGAGAGACCCAGTACTTC.

This sequence joins TRBV6-2 or TRBV6-3 and TRBJ2-5, with TRBD2 matching over 11 bases. The V segment lost 5 bases and the J segment 4 bases; nucleotides outside the gene matches: 6. The CDR3 runs 15 residues. CDR1 MNHEY and CDR2 SVGEGT come from the germline V gene. Here the CDR3 reads CASSPTSGARETQYF. CDR3 DNA sequence: TGTGCCAGCAGTCCGACTAGCGGGGCTAGAGAGACCCAGTACTTC.

This clonotype was counted many times. The rearrangement joins TRBV4-2 to TRBJ1-5; D not certain. Trimming shortened V by 0 bases and J by 2 bases, and 8 bases separated the two germline ends. This CDR3 is built from 15 residues. Germline loops: CDR1 LGHNA, CDR2 YNFKEQ. The CDR3 loop reads CASSQEARGNQPQHF. CDR3 DNA: TGTGCCAGCAGCCAAGAGGCCAGAGGCAATCAGCCCCAGCATTTT.

The chain uses TRBV24-1 and TRBJ1-1; no reliable D call. V gave up 8 bases and J gave up 1 base, with 10 bases separating them. The CDR3 length is 13 residues. Germline CDR1 reads KGHDR; CDR2 reads SFDVKD. CDR3 sequence reads: CATKVSANTEAFF. The CDR3 nucleotides are TGTGCCACCAAAGTGTCGGCGAACACTGAAGCTTTCTTT.

This clonotype was recorded a few times. V usage is TRBV25-1 and J usage is TRBJ1-6, with TRBD1 as a possible D gene (5 bases). V dropped 7 bases and J dropped 8 bases, with 15 bases sitting between them. The CDR3 extends over 14 amino acids. Germline V lookup: CDR1 MGHDK, CDR2 SYGVNS. The CDR3 is CASTSGTSDSPLHF. Written as DNA, the CDR3 is TGTGCCAGCACATCCGGGACGTCGGATTCACCCCTCCACTTT.

In this sample, this clonotype turned up many times. The chain has TRBV5-1 and TRBJ2-1; perhaps TRBD2 as D (5 bases). Germline CDR1 and CDR2: SGHRS and YFSETQ. Trimming cost V 0 bases and J 7 bases, with 11 bases left between them. This CDR3 has 14 residues. CDR3 protein: CASSLGGWENEQFF. The DNA of the CDR3 is TGCGCCAGCAGCTTGGGAGGATGGGAGAATGAGCAGTTCTTC.

The V gene is TRBV6-2 or TRBV6-3, the J gene TRBJ1-2; D is uncertain. From germline, CDR1 is MNHEY and CDR2 SVGEGT. This CDR3 has 12 residues. The V and J ends lost 4 bases and 7 bases respectively, with 10 bases between them. DNA of the CDR3: TGTGCCAGCAGTTTTGCGACTTTTGGCTACACCTTC. Amino acid sequence: CASSFATFGYTF.

The CDR3 spells CASSTPGQGAGEQFF. The CDR3 coding sequence is TGTGCCAGCAGCACTCCGGGACAGGGGGCCGGGGAGCAGTTCTTC. J is TRBJ2-1 and V is TRBV7-6; 12 nucleotides agree with TRBD1. Germline V gene data show CDR1 as SGHVS and CDR2 as FNYEAQ. V was clipped by 5 bases and J by 10 bases; unmatched bases: 9. The CDR3 length is 15 residues.

The chain combines TRBV7-9 with TRBJ2-6; D remains ambiguous. Trimming removed 5 bases at V and 0 bases at J, with 17 bases between. Germline assignment: CDR1 SEHNR and CDR2 FQNEAQ (reference sequence). The CDR3 runs to 18 residues. In DNA, the CDR3 is TGTGCCAGCAGCGGGCCTCGTCAGGCCGACTCTGGGGCCAACGTCCTGACTTTC. This sequence encodes CASSGPRQADSGANVLTF.

This clonotype was seen repeatedly, ten times or more. The V gene is TRBV9, the J gene TRBJ1-1, with D perhaps matching TRBD1 (5 bases). CDR3 size: 14 residues. Germline CDR1 SGDLS, CDR2 YYNGEE. V lost 2 bases and J lost 3, with 11 bases in between. CDR3 in amino acids: CASSVRGLDTEAFF. The CDR3 DNA is TGTGCCAGCAGCGTGAGGGGTCTCGACACTGAAGCTTTCTTT.

This clonotype has just a few counts. The rearrangement uses TRBV2 and TRBJ1-5; D gene ambiguous. Germline-derived CDR1 and CDR2 are SNHLY and FYNNEI. The CDR3 spans 13 residues. Trimming left V 9 bases short and J 5 bases short, with 14 bases between. The CDR3 nucleotides read TGTGCCAGTCGGTATTGGGAGGATCAGCCCCAGCATTTT. Amino acids: CASRYWEDQPQHF.

This clonotype showed up many times. V gene TRBV10-3 combines with J gene TRBJ1-1, with D possibly TRBD1 on 6 matching bases. Trimming left V 4 bases short and J 2 bases short, with 17 bases between. The CDR3 length is 16 residues. Germline V gene lookup returns CDR1 ENHRY and CDR2 SYGVKD. The CDR3 loop is CAISGGAGRGNTEAFF. CDR3 sequence (DNA): TGTGCCATCAGTGGGGGGGCAGGGCGAGGAAACACTGAAGCTTTCTTT.

In this sample, this clonotype turned up many times. The V and J genes are TRBV7-6 and TRBJ2-3; D is unclear. Trimming took 5 bases from V and 6 from J, leaving 9 bases between them. CDR1 and CDR2 from the germline V gene are SGHVS and FNYEAQ. CDR3 size: 12 residues. The CDR3 spells CASSRFRDTQYF. The CDR3 DNA sequence: TGTGCCAGCAGCCGTTTCCGGGATACGCAGTATTTT.

This chain's CDR3 is CAISSPDRRPGYTF. In nucleotides, the CDR3 is TGTGCCATCAGCTCCCCGGACAGGAGGCCGGGCTACACCTTC. This chain joins TRBV10-3 and TRBJ1-2; 7 bases line up with TRBD1. Losses at the gene ends were 6 bases for V and 8 bases for J; bases not matched to a gene: 12. From germline, CDR1 is ENHRY and CDR2 SYGVKD. This CDR3 region has 14 residues.